This is a list of T cell receptor beta chains from one sample in a study of T cell responses to AZD1222 COVID-19 vaccine. Profiling relied on immunoSEQ multiplex PCR, and the TCRdb table lists in-frame clones only, not all of them. The sample holds about 76,000 clones, around three quarters seen once. Specimen: peripheral blood, collected 28 days after the second dose of the MenACWY control vaccine. The receptors originated from an adult who received the MenACWY meningococcal vaccine as a control. Each CDR3 is given with its conserved first and last residue. Fields, in order: J gene, V gene, clone size, D gene, CDR3 DNA, CDR3 protein. A D gene is named only where the DNA matches it firmly. Clone size, where shown, is once, few, many, or a class for clones that have expanded.

TRBJ1-4 TRBV6-1 - - TGTGCCAGCAGTGAACGTAATGAAAAACTGTTTTTT CASSERNEKLFF
TRBJ1-5 TRBV5-5 - - TGTGCCAGCAGCTTGGGACCGGGCAATCAGCCCCAGCATTTT CASSLGPGNQPQHF
TRBJ1-1 TRBV5-1 - TRBD1 TGCGCCAGCAGCTTGGAGGCTCCGGGACAGGGGCGAGCTTTCTTT CASSLEAPGQGRAFF
TRBJ2-7 TRBV4-1 - - TGCGCCAGCAGCCAACTCCTGGACAGAAACTACGAGCAGTACTTC CASSQLLDRNYEQYF
TRBJ1-3 TRBV5-6 - - TGTGCCAGCAGCTTGACTGGGATCGGAAACACCATATATTTT CASSLTGIGNTIYF
TRBJ2-1 TRBV4-2 many TRBD2 TGTGCCAGCAGCCAAGAATTGGCTAGCGGGGCCCTCTACAATGAGCAGTTCTTC CASSQELASGALYNEQFF
TRBJ1-3 TRBV19 - - TGTGCCACCTCTTCCACTAACGGAAACACCATATATTTT CATSSTNGNTIYF
TRBJ1-4 TRBV6-1 - - TGTGCCAGCAGTGAAGCTGAAAGGGGAGATCTGTTTTTT CASSEAERGDLFF
TRBJ1-5 TRBV6-5 few - TGTGCCACGACCAATGGCAATCAGCCCCAGCATTTT CATTNGNQPQHF
TRBJ1-2 TRBV6-5 - TRBD1 TGTGCCAGCAGAGACAGGGGGAACTATGGCTACACCTTC CASRDRGNYGYTF
TRBJ1-1 TRBV28 - - TGTGCCAGCAGTTCTATGGCAGGGGTAGGTACTGAAGCTTTCTTT CASSSMAGVGTEAFF